The 25 T cell receptor beta chains given below trace back to one sample, sequenced in a study of OX40 agonist ivuxolimab in advanced cancers. The assay was immunoSEQ multiplex PCR, and TCRdb's table has in-frame clones only and misses some. There are tens of thousands of clones in the sample; less than 90% occur only once, and 0.75% to 0.85% lies in the top ten. The source was CD4+ or CD8+ T cells sorted from blood, collected in a trial of the OX40 agonist ivuxolimab. These TCRs come from an adult with an advanced solid tumor such as melanoma, head and neck, liver or kidney cancer.

V gene TRBV18 combines with J gene TRBJ2-4; 9 bases align to TRBD1. The germline V gene encodes CDR1 KGHSH and CDR2 LQKENI. J gave up 4 bases and V 0 bases, and 13 bases lay outside the gene matches. The CDR3 is 19 residues long. The CDR3 DNA is TGTGCCAGCTCACCACCGAACGAACAAGCGGGACAGGGTAAAAACATTCAGTACTTC. Translation gives CASSPPNEQAGQGKNIQYF.

The rearrangement links TRBV7-3 to TRBJ1-1, with D possibly matching TRBD1 (5 bases). This CDR3 is built from 13 residues. The germline V gene has CDR1 SGHTA and CDR2 FQGTGA. Trimming left V 4 bases short and J 1 base short, with 7 bases between. This chain's CDR3 is CASSSGQNTEAFF. CDR3 nucleotide sequence: TGTGCCAGCAGCTCAGGACAGAACACTGAAGCTTTCTTT.

The rearrangement uses TRBV5-6 and TRBJ2-2; no clear D gene. V lost 2 bases and J 3 bases, leaving 8 bases between the germline ends. Germline V lookup: CDR1 SGHDT, CDR2 YYEEEE. This CDR3 has 14 residues. The CDR3 here is CASSFDEHTGELFF. CDR3 nucleotide sequence: TGTGCCAGCAGCTTCGACGAGCACACCGGGGAGCTGTTTTTT.

This chain connects TRBV9 to TRBJ1-2; TRBD1 is a possible D gene (6 bases). Trimming shortened V by 4 bases and J by 4 bases, and 17 bases separated the two germline ends. CDR1 is SGDLS and CDR2 is YYNGEE in the germline V gene. This CDR3 has 15 residues. CDR3 amino acids: CASSPRAGGGYGYTF. CDR3 bases: TGTGCCAGCAGCCCCCGGGCAGGAGGGGGCTATGGCTACACCTTC.

The chain links TRBV4-2 to TRBJ2-7; D is perhaps TRBD1 (6 bases). The CDR3 runs to 17 residues. Germline values: CDR1 LGHNA, CDR2 YNFKEQ. V dropped 1 base and J dropped 3 bases, with 19 bases sitting between them. CDR3 sequence reads: CASSQGAGETNNYEQYF. The CDR3 DNA sequence: TGTGCCAGCAGCCAAGGGGCAGGGGAAACCAATAACTACGAGCAGTACTTC.

The rearrangement links TRBV19 to TRBJ1-1, with 8 bases lining up with TRBD1. V shed 3 bases, J shed 3 bases, and the junction held 9 bases outside the gene matches. This CDR3 contains 16 residues. In germline, CDR1 is LNHDA, CDR2 SQIVND (reference sequence). CDR3: CASSMISGGADTEAFF. CDR3 DNA: TGTGCCAGTAGTATGATATCAGGGGGCGCGGACACTGAAGCTTTCTTT.

V and J are TRBV7-2 and TRBJ1-3; D possibly corresponds to TRBD1 (5 bases). Per germline, CDR1 SGHTA and CDR2 FQGNSA. The CDR3 is 15 residues long. The V end lost 7 bases, the J end lost 2 bases, and 15 bases lay between the germline ends. Here the CDR3 DNA reads TGTGCCAGCATCCTCGCGGGGGGTGCTGGAAACACCATATATTTT. Translated, it gives CASILAGGAGNTIYF.

V usage is TRBV7-3 and J usage is TRBJ1-1; the D is unclear. The V gene lost 5 bases and the J gene lost 8 bases, with 18 bases spanning the gap. Germline values: CDR1 SGHTA, CDR2 FQGTGA. CDR3 length: 14 residues. The CDR3 here is CASSDGPRTREAFF. The CDR3 DNA reads as TGTGCCAGCAGCGACGGACCGAGAACTAGAGAAGCTTTCTTT.

This clone was counted between two and nine times. V is TRBV2 and J is TRBJ1-2; D is possibly TRBD1 (6 bases). The germline V gene encodes CDR1 SNHLY and CDR2 FYNNEI. The CDR3 extends over 13 amino acids. Trimming pared 3 bases from V and 6 bases from J, leaving 11 bases between. The CDR3 nucleotides read TGTGCCAGCAGTGACCAGGGGATCAATGGCTACACCTTC. Its protein is CASSDQGINGYTF.

This clone was observed a handful of times. The sample holds other DNA sequences that translate to the same CDR3. The rearrangement uses TRBV6-5 and TRBJ1-6, with a weak D call TRBD1 (5 bases). V was cut by 0 bases and J by 8 bases, with 11 bases left in between. The CDR3 length is 15 residues. Germline V gives CDR1 MNHEY, CDR2 SVGAGI. Here the CDR3 DNA reads TGTGCCAGCAGTTACTCGGCCAGGGAGGATTCACCCCTCCACTTT. Amino acids: CASSYSAREDSPLHF.

V gene TRBV7-8 combines with J gene TRBJ2-7, with D possibly being TRBD2 (6 bases). Germline CDR1 and CDR2: SGHVS and FQNEAQ. This CDR3 contains 15 residues. V lost 3 bases and J 3 bases, leaving 15 bases between the germline ends. CDR3 nucleotide sequence: TGTGCCAGCAGCTTTTTATTTGCGGGGAGCTACGAGCAGTACTTC. The encoded protein is CASSFLFAGSYEQYF.

The chain has TRBV21-1 and TRBJ2-3; no DNA check was done on the table's D call, TRBD2. TRBV21-1 corresponds to a pseudogene. The CDR3 runs 16 residues. Written as DNA, the CDR3 is TGTGCCAGCAGCAAATTTATGTGGGGGGGCGGAGATACGCAGTATTTT. As protein: CASSKFMWGGGDTQYF.

The CDR3 sequence: CAADRPSSYNSPLHF. CDR3 coding DNA: TGTGCTGCCGACAGGCCGAGCTCCTATAATTCACCCCTCCACTTT. J is TRBJ1-6 and V is TRBV30; D might be TRBD1 (6 bases). The CDR3 spans 15 residues. Germline V lookup: CDR1 GTSNPN, CDR2 SVGIG (reference sequence).

The V gene is TRBV18, the J gene TRBJ2-7, with 8 bases matching TRBD1. V lost 0 bases to trimming and J lost 2 bases; unmatched junction nucleotides: 3. The germline CDR1 and CDR2 sequences are KGHSH and LQKENI. The CDR3 has 15 amino acids. The chain's CDR3 is CASSPPRQGTYEQYF. The CDR3 DNA reads TGTGCCAGCTCACCACCGCGACAGGGGACCTACGAGCAGTACTTC.

This clone was observed a few times. This chain uses TRBV10-3 with TRBJ2-3; the D gene could be TRBD1 or TRBD2 (5 bases each). From germline, CDR1 is ENHRY and CDR2 SYGVKD. The CDR3 runs 16 residues. Trimming stripped 6 bases from V and 1 base from J, with 17 bases between. The chain's CDR3 is CAIRTGARTGTDTQYF. In DNA form, the CDR3 reads TGTGCCATCAGAACCGGGGCTCGGACCGGCACAGATACGCAGTATTTT.

The CDR3 nucleotides read TGTGCCAGTAGTCTAGCGGGGGCAACGGAGACCCAGTACTTC. This translates into CASSLAGATETQYF. The chain links TRBV19 to TRBJ2-5; the match to TRBD2 covers 10 bases. The germline gives CDR1 LNHDA, CDR2 SQIVND (reference sequence). This CDR3 spans 14 amino acids. With V trimmed by 5 bases and J by 5 bases, 5 bases remained unmatched.

V usage is TRBV18 and J usage is TRBJ2-5; TRBD2 matches at 8 bases. The germline V gene has CDR1 KGHSH and CDR2 LQKENI. The CDR3 totals 19 residues. The ends lost 6 bases at V and 2 bases at J; junction bases unmatched: 20. CDR3 sequence: CASSRIWTSLKRPQETQYF. CDR3 DNA: TGTGCCAGCTCTCGTATATGGACTAGCTTAAAGCGCCCTCAAGAGACCCAGTACTTC.

The chain employs TRBV5-4 and TRBJ2-7; 9 bases are shared with TRBD1. V shed 4 bases and J 2 bases; nucleotides not matched to a gene: 10. This CDR3 region has 16 residues. Germline values: CDR1 SGHNT, CDR2 YYREEE (reference sequence). Here the CDR3 DNA reads TGTGCCAGCAGCGCCATAGGACAGGGGAGCCCCTACGAGCAGTACTTC. Its protein is CASSAIGQGSPYEQYF.

This clone was counted between two and nine times. The J gene is TRBJ1-6, the V gene TRBV7-3; D gene unclear. CDR1 and CDR2 (germline): SGHTA, FQGTGA. Trimming shortened V by 0 bases and J by 7 bases, and 10 bases separated the two germline ends. This CDR3 contains 15 residues. The CDR3: CASSLTQRGNSPLHF. The CDR3 DNA sequence: TGTGCCAGCAGCTTAACGCAAAGAGGGAATTCACCCCTCCACTTT.

This sequence joins TRBV7-9 and TRBJ2-2; D is perhaps TRBD1 (7 bases). Trimming cost V 8 bases and J 3 bases, with 13 bases left between them. The length of the CDR3 is 14 residues. Germline CDR1 reads SEHNR; CDR2 reads FQNEAQ (reference sequence). The CDR3 spells CASQGGKYTGELFF. CDR3 bases: TGTGCCAGCCAGGGGGGAAAGTACACCGGGGAGCTGTTTTTT.

V usage is TRBV7-8 and J usage is TRBJ2-5, with 9 bases identical to TRBD1. Germline V gene data show CDR1 as SGHVS and CDR2 as FQNEAQ. The V and J ends lost 5 bases and 11 bases, in that order; junction bases with no gene match: 12. The CDR3 has 14 amino acids. In nucleotides, the CDR3 is TGTGCCAGCAGCCCGGGACAGGGACCCCTTGAGCAGTACTTC. Translated, it gives CASSPGQGPLEQYF.

This clone was counted a few times. DNA of the CDR3: TGTGCCTGGAGTGTATCAGGGCGGATGACTGAAGCTTTCTTT. Residues: CAWSVSGRMTEAFF. This chain uses TRBV30 with TRBJ1-1; D is perhaps TRBD1 (5 bases). V was pared by 0 bases and J by 5 bases, with 13 bases between. This CDR3 has 14 residues. Germline-derived CDR1 and CDR2 are GTSNPN and SVGIG (reference sequence).

The chain joins TRBV9 to TRBJ2-3; no definite D call. There are 14 residues in the CDR3. CDR1 and CDR2 from the germline V gene are SGDLS and YYNGEE. Trimming took off 5 bases at V and 6 bases at J, with 16 bases between the two ends. The CDR3 DNA follows: TGTGCCAGCAGTCCAGGATCGCACATTGATACGCAGTATTTT. It yields the protein CASSPGSHIDTQYF.

The chain recombines TRBV19 with TRBJ1-5; 7 bases are a match to TRBD1. Trimming at V came to 7 bases and at J to 2 bases, leaving 5 bases not matched to a gene. CDR1 and CDR2 (germline): LNHDA, SQIVND (reference sequence). The length of the CDR3 is 14 residues. CDR3 DNA: TGTGCCAGTACACTGGGGACAGGCAATCAGCCCCAGCATTTT. It codes for CASTLGTGNQPQHF.

The chain has TRBV5-1 and TRBJ1-1; TRBD1 aligns across 9 bases. With 4 bases clipped from V and 3 bases from J, the junction kept 13 bases outside the gene matches. Germline V gene data show CDR1 as SGHRS and CDR2 as YFSETQ. CDR3 size: 17 residues. The CDR3 region is CASSPTGTGTGYTEAFF. For the CDR3, the DNA is TGCGCCAGCAGCCCTACCGGGACAGGGACGGGGTACACTGAAGCTTTCTTT. Complete variable domain (other parts from reference TRBV5-1 and TRBJ1-1): KAGVTQTPRYLIKTRGQQVTLSCSPISGHRSVSWYQQTPGQGLQFLFEYFSETQRNKGNFPGRFSGRQFSNSRSEMNVSTLELGDSALYLCASSPTGTGTGYTEAFFGQGTRLTVV.